The sequence of this TCR beta chain was determined in a study of cytomegalovirus exposure and HLA in healthy donors. V was pared by 3 bases and J by 5 bases, with 13 bases between. The CDR3 has 14 residues. Germline lookup yields CDR1 LNHDA and CDR2 SQIVND (reference sequence). Broader study findings: Roughly even sequencing depth across donors was the assumption behind the presence/absence analyses. In a later analysis, at a false discovery rate of 0.05, fewer than 20,000 TCR beta sequences matched HLA alleles. Reportedly, HLA-A and HLA-B alleles of most subjects were accurately predicted from TCR beta. Later analysis associated a missense DCLRE1C variant with TCR beta V- and J-gene trimming.

A note on this clone: Its target is unknown.

It was with 60 Vbeta and 13 Jbeta primers that the PCR ran. Clones were read by immunoSEQ multiplex PCR, and TCRdb kept only the in-frame ones, dropping some. The sample lists more than 55,000 clones; about 80% were seen once. Sequenced material: PBMCs. The chain recombines TRBV19 with TRBJ2-5; a possible D gene is TRBD1 (6 bases). This receptor was taken from a woman aged 40 to 50 in good health and CMV-seronegative. The CDR3 coding sequence is TGTGCCAGTAGTATTAGGGACACAGGGGAGACCCAGTACTTC. Amino acid sequence: CASSIRDTGETQYF.